The rows below give T cell receptor beta chains drawn from one sample of a study of tumor-infiltrating lymphocytes in oesophageal squamous cell carcinoma. One entry per CDR3 protein, called by TCRdb with MiXCR from the PCR reads. Of more than 15,000 distinct CDR3 sequences in the sample, around two fifths were seen once. Sequencing was done on a sample of normal esophageal tissue next to the tumor. These receptors came from a male donor with esophageal squamous cell carcinoma. The CDR3 runs from the conserved cysteine through the conserved F or W. D genes are given only for firm matches. Clone size is stated in some rows and not others, as once, few, many or a class when expanded.

d_call	v_call	clone_size	j_call	cdr3_aa	cdr3_nt
.	TRBV7-2	.	TRBJ2-1	CASSLAATQETQFF	TGTGCCAGCAGCTTAGCAGCCACCCAAGAGACCCAGTTCTTC
TRBD2	TRBV6-6	many	TRBJ2-7	CASSYSAGGGFYEQYF	TGTGCCAGCAGTTACTCGGCCGGGGGGGGGTTTTACGAGCAGTACTTC
.	TRBV9	once	TRBJ2-3	CASSVGDPDTQYF	TGTGCCAGCAGCGTAGGTGATCCAGATACGCAGTATTTT
.	TRBV6-1	.	TRBJ2-1	CALRSAGTSYEQFF	TGTGCTCTCCGTTCAGCGGGCACGTCCTACGAGCAGTTCTTC
.	TRBV7-8	.	TRBJ1-2	CASSSGRADYGYTF	TGTGCCAGCAGCTCGGGACGGGCGGACTATGGCTACACCTTC
.	TRBV28	.	TRBJ1-2	CKGGSKGCGYTF	TGCAAGGGAGGCTCGAAAGGGTGTGGCTACACCTTC
.	TRBV7-9	.	TRBJ1-2	CASSLGPYGYTF	TGTGCCAGCAGCTTGGGACCTTATGGCTACACCTTC
TRBD1	TRBV10-3	.	TRBJ2-7	CAISESTGGAYEQYF	TGTGCCATCAGTGAGTCGACAGGGGGAGCCTACGAGCAGTACTTC
TRBD1	TRBV28	.	TRBJ2-7	CASWGTGTGMYEQYF	TGTGCCAGCTGGGGTACCGGGACAGGGATGTACGAGCAGTACTTC
.	TRBV11-2	.	TRBJ2-2	CASSLIGELFF	TGTGCCAGCAGCTTAATCGGGGAGCTGTTTTTT
.	TRBV7-3	.	TRBJ1-6	CASSLGANSPLHF	TGTGCCAGCAGCTTGGGGGCCAATTCACCCCTCCACTTT
.	TRBV7-4	many	TRBJ2-1	CASSLLAGSAYNEQFF	TGTGCCAGCAGCCTTTTAGCCGGGAGTGCCTACAATGAGCAGTTCTTC
TRBD1	TRBV5-1	many	TRBJ1-2	CASSLKEDRDDYGYTF	TGCGCCAGCAGCCTAAAAGAGGACAGGGACGACTATGGCTACACCTTC
.	TRBV6-1	.	TRBJ1-5	CASRVSGVVGQPQHF	TGTGCCAGCAGGGTCTCCGGGGTAGTAGGCCAGCCCCAGCATTTT
.	TRBV10-3	many	TRBJ2-2	CAISEGHTGELFF	TGTGCCATCAGTGAGGGCCACACCGGGGAGCTGTTTTTT
.	TRBV12-3/TRBV12-4	.	TRBJ2-1	CASSFSAFGEQFF	TGTGCCAGCAGCTTTTCGGCCTTTGGTGAGCAGTTCTTC
.	TRBV28	many	TRBJ2-6	CASSSGHSGANVLTF	TGTGCCAGCAGTTCGGGACACTCTGGGGCCAACGTCCTGACTTTC
.	TRBV11-2	.	TRBJ2-5	CASSLSKQETQYF	TGTGCCAGCAGCTTATCTAAACAAGAGACCCAGTACTTC
.	TRBV7-2	many	TRBJ2-7	CASSPFEGGPYEQYF	TGTGCCAGCAGCCCCTTCGAGGGGGGGCCGTACGAGCAGTACTTC
.	TRBV4-2	.	TRBJ2-1	CASSKDSSSYNEQFF	TGTGCCAGCAGCAAGGACTCTAGCTCCTACAATGAGCAGTTCTTC
.	TRBV12-3/TRBV12-4	.	TRBJ2-5	CASSFEETQYF	TGTGCCAGCAGTTTCGAAGAGACCCAGTACTTC
.	TRBV7-2	few	TRBJ2-6	CASSLIAGANVLTF	TGTGCCAGCAGCTTAATCGCTGGGGCCAACGTCCTGACTTTC
.	TRBV5-4	many	TRBJ2-7	CASTTDLGGGEQYF	TGTGCCAGCACCACGGACCTGGGGGGCGGCGAGCAGTACTTC
TRBD2	TRBV7-2	.	TRBJ2-3	CASSPQAGATDTQYF	TGTGCCAGCAGCCCACAAGCGGGAGCCACAGATACGCAGTATTTT
TRBD1	TRBV19	.	TRBJ1-5	CASSWTGDQPQHF	TGTGCCAGTAGTTGGACAGGGGATCAGCCCCAGCATTTT
.	TRBV2	few	TRBJ2-7	CASSDTKGLDEQYF	TGTGCCAGCAGTGACACCAAGGGATTGGATGAGCAGTACTTC